This TCR beta chain was identified during a study of blood T cell repertoires in COVID-19. Study information: Acute and convalescent COVID-19 samples came from the United States, Italy and Spain. PBMCs, B-cell-depleted T cells, or T cells provided the cDNA or gDNA that made up the material.

This CDR3 is 19 amino acids long. Germline assignment: CDR1 LNHDA and CDR2 SQIVND (reference sequence). The junction had 18 bases not matched to a gene; V was cut back by 7 bases and J by 4 bases. Under the authors' procedure: Estimates of nucleated cell counts were drawn from the amplification of reference gene primers. Sequencing was performed with immunoSEQ multiplex PCR; in TCRdb, only in-frame clones are kept and a portion is missing. V and J calls and clone size follow that table, whereas D and trimming were derived from the DNA. Found here are 300,000 or so clones, 80% to 90% of them singletons; the top ten hold around 8%.

This receptor was taken from a woman aged 50 to 65 who had recovered from COVID-19. Sequenced sample: peripheral blood. The chain uses TRBV19 and TRBJ2-7; TRBD2 aligns across 14 bases. The CDR3 DNA is TGTGCCAGTATGGGGACTAGCGGGGGCCTCGGTACTTGGCCATACGAGCAGTACTTC. Protein product: CASMGTSGGLGTWPYEQYF.